Here is one T cell receptor (beta chain) with its context. The target of this receptor is not known. Base qualities are not at hand, and no much larger clone is one base apart. Sequencing relied on an Illumina HiSeq 1500. TCRdb took the public reads, trimmed them with fastp at Q25, ran MiXCR for clone calling and kept in-frame beta chains. Rows are combined by CDR3 protein, so each entry shows the most common genes and DNA. Across this sample there are more than 650,000 distinct CDR3 sequences, with 35% seen only once. The ten largest clonotypes hold 2.5% to 3% of the sample. The data were taken from a study of T cell repertoires in cytomegalovirus infection (dated by TCRdb to the late 2010s). Regarding the research as a whole: Donor HLA type was relevant to the analysis, because carriage of CMV infection together with the matching HLA type was indicated by public TCR beta signatures.

General conclusions and limits of the study: Carriers of CMV infection plus the relevant HLA type were discriminated by the cumulative frequency of public TCR beta family members in the study cohort and in an independent roughly 340-donor cohort. In the ex vivo response, HLA-C-restricted CMV-specific TCR beta clonotypes were dominant, and in two of eight donors the single most frequent clonotype came from this HLA-C-restricted group.

V lost 3 bases and J lost 6 bases, and the count of bases not matched to a germline gene is 7. In the germline V gene, CDR1 corresponds to SNHLY and CDR2 to FYNNEI. The CDR3 sequence holds 15 residues, the cysteine and phenylalanine included. Only the CDR3 part of the read is kept: 45 bases, read in frame from the first base. The chain is made from TRBV2 and TRBJ2-3, with 9 middle bases fitting TRBD2. Sequencing was carried out using PBMCs. The TCR originated in a human donor in good health (CMV status not recorded). Some clones in this sample may be carry-over from other donors' samples. The DNA sequence is as follows: TGTGCCAGCAGTGATTATATCCTAGCGGGGGATACGCAGTATTTT. It translates as CASSDYILAGDTQYF.